This TCR beta chain was captured in a study of T cell responses to AZD1222 COVID-19 vaccine. Study-wide findings and caveats: White British people made up most donors, females outnumbered males, and clonal diversity was possibly underestimated. Seropositive status at baseline applied to only six AZD1222 recipients.

This CDR3 has 16 residues. Germline V gene data show CDR1 as SQVTM and CDR2 as ANQGSEA. The V and J ends lost 5 bases and 8 bases respectively, with 27 bases between them. Produced via immunoSEQ multiplex PCR; TCRdb's table is partial and in-frame only. Among more than 150,000 clones listed, approximately 89% were seen once. Details on this clone: Antigen specificity is unknown.

This chain joins TRBV29-1 and TRBJ1-2, with a possible D match to TRBD1 (5 bases). This clonotype was obtained from an adult in good health. The sample here was peripheral blood, taken on day 0 of AZD1222 vaccination. Here the CDR3 reads CSVHKRPVGESYGYTF. As DNA, the CDR3 is TGCAGCGTTCATAAAAGGCCTGTGGGGGAAAGTTACGGCTACACCTTC.